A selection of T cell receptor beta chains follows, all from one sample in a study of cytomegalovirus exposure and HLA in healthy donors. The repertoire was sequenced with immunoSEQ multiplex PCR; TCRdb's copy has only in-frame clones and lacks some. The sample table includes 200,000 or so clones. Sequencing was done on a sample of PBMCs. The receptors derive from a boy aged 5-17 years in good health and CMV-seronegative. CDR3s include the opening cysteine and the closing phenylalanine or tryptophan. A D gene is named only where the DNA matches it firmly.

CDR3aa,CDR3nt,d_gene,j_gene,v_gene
CASSPNTGVNTEAFF,TGTGCCAGCAGCCCCAATACAGGGGTGAACACTGAAGCTTTCTTT,TRBD1,TRBJ1-1,TRBV7-9
CASSLTRAGSNTGELFF,TGCGCCAGCAGCCTAACCCGAGCGGGGTCCAACACCGGGGAGCTGTTTTTT,TRBD2,TRBJ2-2,TRBV4-1
CASSHDTGSGNTIYF,TGCGCCAGCAGCCACGACACAGGCTCTGGAAACACCATATATTTT,NA,TRBJ1-3,TRBV4-1
CASNPGTDTQYF,TGTGCCAGCAACCCAGGCACAGATACGCAGTATTTT,NA,TRBJ2-3,TRBV7-9
CASSLADRGEKLFF,TGTGCCAGCAGCTTAGCGGACAGGGGTGAAAAACTGTTTTTT,TRBD1,TRBJ1-4,TRBV7-9
CASSPGKTEAFF,TGTGCCAGCAGCCCAGGGAAGACTGAAGCTTTCTTT,NA,TRBJ1-1,TRBV11-3
CASSKVGTGESPLHF,TGTGCCAGCAGCAAAGTGGGGACAGGAGAGTCACCCCTCCACTTT,NA,TRBJ1-6,TRBV21-1
CAWSSVLGGGVGDTQYF,TGTGCCTGGAGCTCCGTTTTAGGGGGGGGCGTCGGAGATACGCAGTATTTT,NA,TRBJ2-3,TRBV30
CASSYRGIGPYGYTF,TGTGCCAGCAGTTACAGGGGGATTGGGCCTTATGGCTACACCTTC,TRBD1,TRBJ1-2,TRBV28
CASSLAVGQGYGYTF,TGTGCCAGCAGCTTGGCCGTAGGCCAGGGGTATGGCTACACCTTC,NA,TRBJ1-2,TRBV5-4
CAWSLGRGLYTF,TGTGCCTGGTCTTTGGGCAGGGGTCTCTACACCTTC,NA,TRBJ1-2,TRBV30
CASSYSWEEVYTF,TGTGCCAGCAGTTACTCCTGGGAGGAGGTCTACACCTTC,NA,TRBJ1-2,TRBV6-5
CASSLGTQETQYF,TGTGCCAGCAGTTTAGGTACTCAAGAGACCCAGTACTTC,NA,TRBJ2-5,TRBV27
CASSTTLGRGYTEAFF,TGTGCCAGTAGTACAACCCTAGGCAGGGGCTACACTGAAGCTTTCTTT,NA,TRBJ1-1,TRBV19
CASSLQIYNSPLHF,TGTGCCAGCAGCTTACAAATTTATAATTCACCCCTCCACTTT,NA,TRBJ1-6,TRBV7-6
CASSLGYQPQHF,TGTGCCAGCAGCCTCGGGTATCAGCCCCAGCATTTT,NA,TRBJ1-5,TRBV6-6
CASSWAGAANTGELFF,TGTGCCAGCAGTTGGGCGGGGGCCGCGAACACCGGGGAGCTGTTTTTT,NA,TRBJ2-2,TRBV6-5
CASSQGRRGQNYGYTF,TGCGCCAGCAGCCAAGGGCGGCGGGGCCAAAACTATGGCTACACCTTC,NA,TRBJ1-2,TRBV4-1
CASSRQSRVIYGYTF,TGTGCCAGCAGTCGTCAGAGCAGGGTGATCTATGGCTACACCTTC,NA,TRBJ1-2,TRBV28
CASSLVGGGGHQYF,TGCGCCAGCAGCTTGGTAGGCGGGGGGGGCCACCAGTATTTT,TRBD2,TRBJ2-3,TRBV5-1
CASSRQTVYNEQFF,TGTGCCAGCTCACGGCAGACAGTCTACAATGAGCAGTTCTTC,NA,TRBJ2-1,TRBV18
CASSLALSYNSPLHF,TGTGCCAGCAGCCTGGCCCTCAGCTATAATTCACCCCTCCACTTT,NA,TRBJ1-6,TRBV7-2
CASSQDRIDERWRNEAFF,TGCGCCAGCAGCCAAGACCGAATAGACGAAAGGTGGAGAAATGAAGCTTTCTTT,NA,TRBJ1-1,TRBV4-3
CATSRGGVESRYGYTF,TGTGCCACCAGCAGGGGAGGGGTAGAGTCTCGATATGGCTACACCTTC,NA,TRBJ1-2,TRBV15
CASRKGLASTDTQYF,TGTGCCAGCAGAAAGGGACTAGCGAGCACAGATACGCAGTATTTT,TRBD2,TRBJ2-3,TRBV5-4
CASSSGTGVNEQYF,TGTGCCAGCAGTTCCGGGACAGGGGTGAACGAGCAGTACTTC,TRBD1,TRBJ2-7,TRBV6-5
CASSVGTSGGNNEQFF,TGTGCCAGCAGTGTCGGGACTAGCGGGGGGAACAATGAGCAGTTCTTC,TRBD2,TRBJ2-1,TRBV2
CASSPSPGRSEQYF,TGTGCCAGCAGCCCCTCCCCAGGGAGGTCCGAGCAGTACTTC,NA,TRBJ2-7,TRBV7-9
CASSPQGGARGRADTQYF,TGTGCCAGCAGCCCACAGGGAGGGGCGCGGGGTAGGGCAGATACGCAGTATTTT,NA,TRBJ2-3,TRBV7-9
CASSLSSYEQYF,TGTGCCAGCTCCCTAAGCTCCTACGAGCAGTACTTC,NA,TRBJ2-7,TRBV2